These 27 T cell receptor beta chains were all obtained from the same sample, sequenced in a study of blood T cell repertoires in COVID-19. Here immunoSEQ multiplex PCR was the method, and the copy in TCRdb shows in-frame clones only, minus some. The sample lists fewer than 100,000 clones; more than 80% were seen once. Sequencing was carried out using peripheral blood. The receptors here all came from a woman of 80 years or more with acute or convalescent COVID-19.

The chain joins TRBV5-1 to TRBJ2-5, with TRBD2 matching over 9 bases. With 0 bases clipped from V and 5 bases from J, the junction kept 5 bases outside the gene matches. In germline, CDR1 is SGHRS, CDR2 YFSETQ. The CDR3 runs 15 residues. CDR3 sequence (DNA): TGCGCCAGCAGCTTGGTTAGCGGGAGAACGGAGACCCAGTACTTC. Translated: CASSLVSGRTETQYF.

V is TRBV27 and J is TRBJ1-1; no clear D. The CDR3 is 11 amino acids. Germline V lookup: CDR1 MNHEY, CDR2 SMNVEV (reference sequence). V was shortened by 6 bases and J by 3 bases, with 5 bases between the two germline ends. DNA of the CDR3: TGTGCCAGCAGCCGTGACACTGAAGCTTTCTTT. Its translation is CASSRDTEAFF.

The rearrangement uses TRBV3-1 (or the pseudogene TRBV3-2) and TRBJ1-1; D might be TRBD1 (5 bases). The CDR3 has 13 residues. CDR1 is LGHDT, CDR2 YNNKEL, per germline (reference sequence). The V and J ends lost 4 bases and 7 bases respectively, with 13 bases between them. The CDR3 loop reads CASSPRRTGEAFF. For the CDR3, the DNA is TGTGCCAGCAGCCCCCGTAGAACAGGTGAAGCTTTCTTT.

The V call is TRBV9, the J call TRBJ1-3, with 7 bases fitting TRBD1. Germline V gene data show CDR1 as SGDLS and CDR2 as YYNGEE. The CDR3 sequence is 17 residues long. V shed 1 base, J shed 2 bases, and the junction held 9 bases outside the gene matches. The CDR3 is CASSVRGTQGAGNTIYF. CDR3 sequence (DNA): TGTGCCAGCAGCGTACGAGGGACGCAGGGGGCTGGAAACACCATATATTTT.

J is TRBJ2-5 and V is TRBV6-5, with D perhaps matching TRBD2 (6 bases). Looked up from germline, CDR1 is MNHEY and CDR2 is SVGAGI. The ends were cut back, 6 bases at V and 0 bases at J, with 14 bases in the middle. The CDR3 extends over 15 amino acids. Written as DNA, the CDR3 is TGTGCCAGCAGGGACGCCCTAGCGTACCAAGAGACCCAGTACTTC. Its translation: CASRDALAYQETQYF.

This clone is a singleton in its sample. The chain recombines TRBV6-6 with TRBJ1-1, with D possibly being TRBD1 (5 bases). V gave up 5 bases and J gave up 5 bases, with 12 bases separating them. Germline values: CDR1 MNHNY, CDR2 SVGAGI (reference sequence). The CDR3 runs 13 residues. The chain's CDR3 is CASSGPGWTEAFF. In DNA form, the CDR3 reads TGTGCCAGCAGTGGTCCAGGGTGGACTGAAGCTTTCTTT.

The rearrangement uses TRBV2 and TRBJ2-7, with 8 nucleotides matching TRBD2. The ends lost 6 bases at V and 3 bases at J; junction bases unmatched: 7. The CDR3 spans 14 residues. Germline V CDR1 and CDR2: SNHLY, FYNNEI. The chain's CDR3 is CASRAPAGGYEQYF. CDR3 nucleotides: TGTGCCAGCAGGGCCCCGGCGGGGGGCTACGAGCAGTACTTC.

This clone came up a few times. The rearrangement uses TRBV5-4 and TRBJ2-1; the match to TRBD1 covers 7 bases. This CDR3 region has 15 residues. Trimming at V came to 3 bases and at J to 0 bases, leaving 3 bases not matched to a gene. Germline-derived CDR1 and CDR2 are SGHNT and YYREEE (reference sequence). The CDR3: CASSSDRSSYNEQFF. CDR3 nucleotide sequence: TGTGCCAGCAGCTCGGACAGGAGCTCCTACAATGAGCAGTTCTTC.

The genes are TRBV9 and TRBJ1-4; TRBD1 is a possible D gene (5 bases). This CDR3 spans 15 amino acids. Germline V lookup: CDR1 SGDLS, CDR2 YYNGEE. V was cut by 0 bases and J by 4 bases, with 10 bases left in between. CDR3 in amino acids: CASSVAPQGNEKLFF. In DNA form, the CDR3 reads TGTGCCAGCAGCGTAGCTCCCCAGGGTAATGAAAAACTGTTTTTT.

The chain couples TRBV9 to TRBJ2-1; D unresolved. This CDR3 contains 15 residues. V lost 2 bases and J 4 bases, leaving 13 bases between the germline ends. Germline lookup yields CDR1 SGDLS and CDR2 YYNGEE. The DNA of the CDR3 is TGTGCCAGCAGCGTGGGCCTGGGCCTATACAATGAGCAGTTCTTC. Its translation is CASSVGLGLYNEQFF.

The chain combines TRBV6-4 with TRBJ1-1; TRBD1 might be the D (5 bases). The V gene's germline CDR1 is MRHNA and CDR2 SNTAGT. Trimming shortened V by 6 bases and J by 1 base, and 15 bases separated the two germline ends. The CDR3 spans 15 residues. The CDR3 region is CASRPQGWGNTEAFF. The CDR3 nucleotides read TGTGCCAGCAGGCCCCAGGGCTGGGGGAACACTGAAGCTTTCTTT.

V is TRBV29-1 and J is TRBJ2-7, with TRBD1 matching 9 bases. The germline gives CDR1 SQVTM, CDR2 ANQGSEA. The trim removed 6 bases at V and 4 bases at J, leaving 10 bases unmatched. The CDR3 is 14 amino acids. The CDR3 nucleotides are TGCAGCGTCCGCAAGGGACAGGGAGAGTACGAGCAGTACTTC. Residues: CSVRKGQGEYEQYF.

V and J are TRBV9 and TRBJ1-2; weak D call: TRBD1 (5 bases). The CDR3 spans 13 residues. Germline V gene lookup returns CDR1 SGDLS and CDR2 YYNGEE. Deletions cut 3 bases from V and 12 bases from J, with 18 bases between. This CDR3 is CASSGSGEEGNTF. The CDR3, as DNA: TGTGCCAGCAGCGGCTCTGGGGAGGAGGGGAACACCTTC.

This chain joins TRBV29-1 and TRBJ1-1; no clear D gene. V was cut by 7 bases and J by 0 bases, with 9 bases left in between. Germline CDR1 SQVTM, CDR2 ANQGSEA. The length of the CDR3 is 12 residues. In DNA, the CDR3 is TGCAGCGCGGGAGCTCTGAACACTGAAGCTTTCTTT. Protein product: CSAGALNTEAFF.

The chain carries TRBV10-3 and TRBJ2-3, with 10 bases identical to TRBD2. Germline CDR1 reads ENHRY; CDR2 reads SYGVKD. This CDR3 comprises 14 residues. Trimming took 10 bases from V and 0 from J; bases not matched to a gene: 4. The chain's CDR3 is CASLAGGSTDTQYF. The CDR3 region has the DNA TGTGCCAGCTTAGCGGGAGGCAGCACAGATACGCAGTATTTT.

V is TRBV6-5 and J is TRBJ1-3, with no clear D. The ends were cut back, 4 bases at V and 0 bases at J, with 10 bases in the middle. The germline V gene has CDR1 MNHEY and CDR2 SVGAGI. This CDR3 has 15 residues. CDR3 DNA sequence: TGTGCCAGCAGTTTAGACTCGAGCTCTGGAAACACCATATATTTT. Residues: CASSLDSSSGNTIYF.

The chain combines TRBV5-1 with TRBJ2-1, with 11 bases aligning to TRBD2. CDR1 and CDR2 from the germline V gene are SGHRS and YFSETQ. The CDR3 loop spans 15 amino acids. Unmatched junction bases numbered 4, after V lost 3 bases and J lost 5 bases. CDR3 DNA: TGCGCCAGCAGCTCGATAGCGGGGGGGAACAATGAGCAGTTCTTC. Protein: CASSSIAGGNNEQFF.

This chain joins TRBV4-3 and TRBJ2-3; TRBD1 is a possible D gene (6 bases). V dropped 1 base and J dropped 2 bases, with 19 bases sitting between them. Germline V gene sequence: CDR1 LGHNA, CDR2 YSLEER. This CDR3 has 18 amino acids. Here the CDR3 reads CASSQAPTGQPNTDTQYF. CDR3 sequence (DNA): TGCGCCAGCAGCCAAGCACCAACAGGACAGCCAAACACAGATACGCAGTATTTT.

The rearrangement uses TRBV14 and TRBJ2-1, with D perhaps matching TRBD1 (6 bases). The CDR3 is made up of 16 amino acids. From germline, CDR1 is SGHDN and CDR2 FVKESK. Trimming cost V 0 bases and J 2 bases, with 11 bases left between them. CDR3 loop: CASSQEQGNPYNEQFF. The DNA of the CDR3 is TGTGCCAGCAGCCAAGAACAGGGAAACCCCTACAATGAGCAGTTCTTC.

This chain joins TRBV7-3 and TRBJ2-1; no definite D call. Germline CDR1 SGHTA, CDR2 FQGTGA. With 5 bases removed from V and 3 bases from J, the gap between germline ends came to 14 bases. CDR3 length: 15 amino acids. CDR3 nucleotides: TGTGCCAGCAGCCTCCGTGGAGCGATCTACAATGAGCAGTTCTTC. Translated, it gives CASSLRGAIYNEQFF.

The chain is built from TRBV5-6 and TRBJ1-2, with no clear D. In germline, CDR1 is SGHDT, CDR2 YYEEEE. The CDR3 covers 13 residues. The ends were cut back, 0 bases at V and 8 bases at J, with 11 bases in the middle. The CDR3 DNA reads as TGTGCCAGCAGCTTGGCCGCAACTGAGGGCTACACCTTC. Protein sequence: CASSLAATEGYTF.

CDR3 sequence reads: CAGQGSNEKLFF. CDR3 in DNA: TGTGCCGGACAGGGATCTAATGAAAAACTGTTTTTT. The gene calls are TRBV2 and TRBJ1-4; 8 bases are a match to TRBD1. The germline V gene encodes CDR1 SNHLY and CDR2 FYNNEI. After removal of 11 bases from V and 3 bases from J, the junction contained 2 bases not matched to a gene. This CDR3 has 12 residues.

Written as DNA, the CDR3 is TGCGCCAGCAGCCAAGACCCGGACAGGGCGCGAAGTACTCGGATGAACACTGAAGCTTTCTTT. Translation: CASSQDPDRARSTRMNTEAFF. This chain joins TRBV4-3 and TRBJ1-1; 8 bases are a match to TRBD1. V was clipped by 0 bases and J by 0 bases; unmatched bases: 18. The germline V gene encodes CDR1 LGHNA and CDR2 YSLEER. The CDR3 contains 21 residues.

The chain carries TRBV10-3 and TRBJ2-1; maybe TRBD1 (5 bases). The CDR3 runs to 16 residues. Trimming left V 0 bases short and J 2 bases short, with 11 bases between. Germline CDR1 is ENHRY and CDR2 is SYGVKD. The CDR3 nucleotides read TGTGCCATCAGTGAGTCGTTTGACAGTCCCTACAATGAGCAGTTCTTC. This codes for CAISESFDSPYNEQFF.

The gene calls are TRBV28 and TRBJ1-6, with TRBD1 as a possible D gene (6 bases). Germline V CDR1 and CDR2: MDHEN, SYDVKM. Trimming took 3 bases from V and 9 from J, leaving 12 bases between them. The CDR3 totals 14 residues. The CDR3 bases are TGTGCCAGCAGTTTTTGGGGGGGCAGTTCACCCCTCCACTTT. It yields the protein CASSFWGGSSPLHF.

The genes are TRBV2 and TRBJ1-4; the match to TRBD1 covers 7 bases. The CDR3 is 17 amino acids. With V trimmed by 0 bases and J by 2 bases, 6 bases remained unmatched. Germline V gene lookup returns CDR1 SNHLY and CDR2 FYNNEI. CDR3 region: CASSEARGFSTNEKLFF. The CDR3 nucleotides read TGTGCCAGCAGTGAAGCCAGGGGGTTTTCGACTAATGAAAAACTGTTTTTT.

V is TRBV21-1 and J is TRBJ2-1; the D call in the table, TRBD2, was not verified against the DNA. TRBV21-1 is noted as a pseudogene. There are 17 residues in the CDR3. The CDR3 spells CASSKKNSGAFYNEQFF. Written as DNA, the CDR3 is TGTGCCAGCAGCAAAAAAAACAGCGGGGCCTTCTACAATGAGCAGTTCTTC.